This T cell receptor (beta chain) comes out of a study of blood T cell repertoires in COVID-19. Study-wide context: COVID-19 samples from acute and convalescent phases originated in the United States, Italy and Spain.

Trimming at V came to 1 base and at J to 9 bases, leaving 11 bases not matched to a gene. The germline V gene has CDR1 MDHEN and CDR2 SYDVKM. The CDR3 runs 17 residues. This clone was seen more than once but under ten times. In the authors' methods: From reference gene primer amplification, estimates of nucleated cell counts were derived. The method was immunoSEQ multiplex PCR; TCRdb's version includes in-frame clones alone and lacks a portion of them. The D gene and trimming were derived from the DNA, and the V and J assignments and clone size from that table. This table has tens of thousands of clones, 65% to 90% appearing once.

This rearrangement joins TRBV28 to TRBJ2-1; TRBD2 aligns across 11 bases. The sequenced sample was peripheral blood. The receptor was isolated from a man aged 45-65 years with COVID-19, enrolled during active disease. The CDR3 protein is CASSLSMGGLAGGEQFF. The CDR3 DNA follows: TGTGCCAGCAGTTTATCTATGGGGGGTCTAGCGGGAGGTGAGCAGTTCTTC.